Below are 23 T cell receptor beta chains sequenced from a single sample in a study of blood T cell repertoires in COVID-19. TCRdb's copy holds only in-frame clones and misses some; the assay was immunoSEQ multiplex PCR. This sample has about 75,000 clones, with around 89% found just once. The specimen was peripheral blood. These receptors were taken from a human donor in a cohort sampled during active COVID-19.

The V and J genes are TRBV28 and TRBJ2-2; D gene uncertain. The CDR3 covers 14 residues. The V end was cut by 3 bases, the J end by 4 bases, with 9 bases between. The germline V gene has CDR1 MDHEN and CDR2 SYDVKM. The chain's CDR3 is CASSFLAGTGELFF. CDR3 nucleotides: TGTGCCAGCAGTTTTCTTGCCGGCACCGGGGAGCTGTTTTTT.

The sample holds one count of this clone. The chain couples TRBV10-2 to TRBJ2-1, with 9 nucleotides matching TRBD2. The CDR3 length is 14 residues. Germline V lookup: CDR1 WSHSY, CDR2 SAAADI. Trimming removed 8 bases from V and 6 bases from J; junction bases left unmatched: 8. In DNA form, the CDR3 reads TGCGCCAGCGCGGGGGGGCGTGAGGGCAATGAGCAGTTCTTC. It specifies CASAGGREGNEQFF.

The CDR3 protein is CASSLVNTEAFF. In DNA, the CDR3 is TGTGCCAGCAGTCTAGTGAACACTGAAGCTTTCTTT. The rearrangement links TRBV28 to TRBJ1-1; D uncertain. The germline gives CDR1 MDHEN, CDR2 SYDVKM. V was pared by 5 bases and J by 0 bases, with 4 bases between. This CDR3 is 12 amino acids long. Filled out from reference TRBV28 and TRBJ1-1, the complete variable domain reads DVKVTQSSRYLVKRTGEKVFLECVQDMDHENMFWYRQDPGLGLRLIYFSYDVKMKEKGDIPEGYSVSREKKERFSLILESASTNQTSMYLCASSLVNTEAFFGQGTRLTVV.

The chain's CDR3 is CASRTPRGGGIDEQFF. The CDR3 region has the DNA TGTGCCAGCAGAACGCCCCGCGGGGGGGGTATCGATGAGCAGTTCTTC. The V gene is TRBV6-6, the J gene TRBJ2-1; 9 bases agree with TRBD2. J was trimmed by 8 bases and V by 6 bases; bases with no gene match: 14. This CDR3 spans 16 amino acids. The germline gives CDR1 MNHNY, CDR2 SVGAGI (reference sequence).

The chain uses TRBV13 and TRBJ2-3, with TRBD2 identical over 7 bases. Germline V gene lookup returns CDR1 PRHDT and CDR2 FYEKMQ (reference sequence). There are 15 residues in the CDR3. V shed 7 bases, J shed 5 bases, and the junction held 12 bases outside the gene matches. This CDR3 reads CASTPGWAGEDTQYF. The CDR3 DNA reads as TGTGCCAGCACCCCCGGGTGGGCGGGGGAAGATACGCAGTATTTT.

This sequence joins TRBV18 and TRBJ2-3, with 9 nucleotides matching TRBD2. The CDR3 sequence is 15 residues long. Germline V lookup: CDR1 KGHSH, CDR2 LQKENI. V was pared by 2 bases and J by 5 bases, with 5 bases of the junction left unmatched. CDR3 coding DNA: TGTGCCAGCTCACCAATGACTAGCGGAGGAGATACGCAGTATTTT. Amino acids: CASSPMTSGGDTQYF.

The chain carries TRBV18 and TRBJ2-3; unclear D gene. Per germline, CDR1 KGHSH and CDR2 LQKENI. Trimming pared 2 bases from V and 4 bases from J, leaving 10 bases between. The CDR3 has 14 amino acids. The CDR3: CASSPVVLADTQYF. The CDR3 DNA reads TGTGCCAGCTCACCAGTAGTGTTGGCAGATACGCAGTATTTT.

V usage is TRBV5-1 and J usage is TRBJ2-7, with 7 bases matching TRBD2. Trimming at V came to 0 bases and at J to 6 bases, leaving 9 bases not matched to a gene. Germline V gives CDR1 SGHRS, CDR2 YFSETQ. The CDR3 is made up of 15 amino acids. The CDR3 spells CASSLVLALRFEQYF. The CDR3 DNA reads as TGCGCCAGCAGCTTGGTACTAGCGCTGCGCTTCGAGCAGTACTTC.

This clone showed up just a few times. V and J are TRBV7-2 and TRBJ2-1; a possible D gene is TRBD2 (5 bases). CDR3 length equals 14 residues. Germline V gene sequence: CDR1 SGHTA, CDR2 FQGNSA. The germline V and J ends were trimmed by 6 bases and 6 bases, with 15 bases remaining between them. CDR3 in DNA: TGTGCCAGCAGTGGAGGACCTAGCAGCAATGAGCAGTTCTTC. Translated, it gives CASSGGPSSNEQFF.

The chain combines TRBV7-2 with TRBJ2-3, with D perhaps TRBD1 (5 bases). This CDR3 has 17 amino acids. V lost 2 bases and J 3 bases, leaving 18 bases between the germline ends. Germline V lookup: CDR1 SGHTA, CDR2 FQGNSA. Written as DNA, the CDR3 is TGTGCCAGCAGCTTAACTGGCACAGGTGGGAAGACAGATACGCAGTATTTT. Protein sequence: CASSLTGTGGKTDTQYF.

The chain has TRBV18 and TRBJ2-1, with D possibly matching TRBD2 (6 bases). CDR1 is KGHSH and CDR2 is LQKENI in the germline V gene. The CDR3 totals 15 residues. Trimming removed 3 bases from V and 4 bases from J, with 13 bases in between. The CDR3 spells CASSPSGPRYNEQFF. The DNA of the CDR3 is TGTGCCAGCTCACCCAGCGGGCCTCGATACAATGAGCAGTTCTTC. Full variable domain (remainder filled in from reference TRBV18 and TRBJ2-1): NAGVMQNPRHLVRRRGQEARLRCSPMKGHSHVYWYRQLPEEGLKFMVYLQKENIIDESGMPKERFSAEFPKEGPSILRIQQVVRGDSAAYFCASSPSGPRYNEQFFGPGTRLTVL.

The chain couples TRBV6-5 to TRBJ1-1; the match to TRBD1 covers 7 bases. The germline CDR1 and CDR2 sequences are MNHEY and SVGAGI. The CDR3 length is 14 residues. The V gene end was trimmed by 2 bases and the J gene end by 5 bases; junction bases not matched to a gene: 5. CDR3 region: CASSYRGRRTEAFF. CDR3 DNA: TGTGCCAGCAGTTACAGGGGGCGAAGGACTGAAGCTTTCTTT.

V is TRBV25-1 and J is TRBJ2-3, with D unclear. Per the germline V gene, CDR1 is MGHDK and CDR2 is SYGVNS. The CDR3 is 15 amino acids. V lost 3 bases, J lost 3 bases, and 13 bases lay in between. The DNA of the CDR3 is TGTGCCAGCAGTGATCGCCTAGTTCGTACAGATACGCAGTATTTT. Protein sequence: CASSDRLVRTDTQYF.

This clone appeared once. The chain joins TRBV19 to TRBJ2-5, with D maybe TRBD2 (5 bases). Germline CDR1 LNHDA, CDR2 SQIVND (reference sequence). The CDR3 has 14 residues. Trimming removed 4 bases at V and 1 base at J, with 10 bases between. DNA of the CDR3: TGTGCCAGTAGTAACAACCGGGGCCAAGAGACCCAGTACTTC. This gives the protein CASSNNRGQETQYF. The variable domain in full, completed from reference TRBV19 and TRBJ2-5, reads DGGITQSPKYLFRKEGQNVTLSCEQNLNHDAMYWYRQDPGQGLRLIYYSQIVNDFQKGDIAEGYSVSREKKESFPLTVTSAQKNPTAFYLCASSNNRGQETQYFGPGTRLLVL.

This chain connects TRBV7-2 to TRBJ1-2; D remains ambiguous. The V and J ends lost 1 base and 0 bases respectively, with 12 bases between them. The CDR3 contains 16 residues. Per germline, CDR1 SGHTA and CDR2 FQGNSA. The CDR3 region is CASSLDIARPNYGYTF. The CDR3 DNA sequence: TGTGCCAGCAGCTTAGACATAGCCCGGCCTAACTATGGCTACACCTTC. Full variable domain (missing parts from reference TRBV7-2 and TRBJ1-2): GAGVSQSPSNKVTEKGKDVELRCDPISGHTALYWYRQSLGQGLEFLIYFQGNSAPDKSGLPSDRFSAERTGGSVSTLTIQRTQQEDSAVYLCASSLDIARPNYGYTFGSGTRLTVV.

The V and J genes are TRBV21-1 and TRBJ1-6; the table's D call TRBD1 went unverified against the DNA. TRBV21-1 is a recognized pseudogene. This CDR3 has 16 residues. As DNA, the CDR3 is TGTGCCAGCAGAAAGCAGGGGCCCGGCTATAATTCACCCCTCCACTTT. Encoded protein: CASRKQGPGYNSPLHF.

The chain has TRBV19 and TRBJ1-1; D is uncertain. The CDR3 has 11 amino acids. Between the trimmed V and J ends, which lost 5 bases and 7 bases, there was a span of 8 bases. CDR1 is LNHDA and CDR2 is SQIVND in the germline V gene (reference sequence). The CDR3 DNA sequence: TGTGCCAGTAGTGTGGAGGGTGAAGCTTTCTTT. It encodes CASSVEGEAFF.

V is TRBV19 and J is TRBJ1-2; tentatively, D is TRBD1 (5 bases). The CDR3 totals 14 residues. V dropped 2 bases and J dropped 4 bases, with 11 bases sitting between them. Germline-derived CDR1 and CDR2 are LNHDA and SQIVND (reference sequence). Here the CDR3 DNA reads TGTGCCAGTAGTATACAACTGACAGTCTATGGCTACACCTTC. Translating gives CASSIQLTVYGYTF.

This clone was counted a few times. The chain recombines TRBV5-1 with TRBJ2-1; 9 nucleotides line up with TRBD1. The germline V gene has CDR1 SGHRS and CDR2 YFSETQ. The CDR3 loop spans 14 amino acids. J lost 8 bases, V lost 2 bases, and 5 bases had no gene match. Written as DNA, the CDR3 is TGCGCCAGCAGCTTAAGGACAGGGGAGGATGAGCAGTTCTTC. Its protein product is CASSLRTGEDEQFF.

This chain connects TRBV6-5 to TRBJ1-5; tentatively, D is TRBD1 (5 bases). The CDR3 sequence is 12 residues long. CDR1 and CDR2 from the germline V gene are MNHEY and SVGAGI. V lost 6 bases and J lost 5, with 8 bases in between. As DNA, the CDR3 is TGTGCCAGCAGGCGGGACTATCAGCCCCAGCATTTT. This gives the protein CASRRDYQPQHF.

J is TRBJ2-7 and V is TRBV5-1; TRBD2 matches at 15 bases. CDR1 is SGHRS and CDR2 is YFSETQ in the germline V gene. This CDR3 region has 16 residues. Trimming took 4 bases from V and 4 from J; bases not matched to a gene: 6. The CDR3 loop is CASSLGLAGGLYEQYF. As DNA, the CDR3 is TGCGCCAGCAGCCTAGGACTAGCGGGAGGGTTGTACGAGCAGTACTTC.

CDR3 residues: CASAGQRNTEAFF. The CDR3 DNA sequence: TGTGCCAGCGCAGGACAGCGGAACACTGAAGCTTTCTTT. This chain uses TRBV2 with TRBJ1-1; D might be TRBD1 (6 bases). The CDR3 is 13 amino acids. Deletions cut 8 bases from V and 1 base from J, with 11 bases between. Germline V gene sequence: CDR1 SNHLY, CDR2 FYNNEI.

This chain uses TRBV3-1 (or the pseudogene TRBV3-2) with TRBJ2-7, with unresolved D. V was pared by 0 bases and J by 9 bases, with 9 bases between. CDR3 length: 12 residues. Germline V gene lookup returns CDR1 LGHDT and CDR2 YNNKEL (reference sequence). CDR3 nucleotide sequence: TGTGCCAGCAGCCAAGATAGGCTAGTGCAGTACTTC. Translated: CASSQDRLVQYF.